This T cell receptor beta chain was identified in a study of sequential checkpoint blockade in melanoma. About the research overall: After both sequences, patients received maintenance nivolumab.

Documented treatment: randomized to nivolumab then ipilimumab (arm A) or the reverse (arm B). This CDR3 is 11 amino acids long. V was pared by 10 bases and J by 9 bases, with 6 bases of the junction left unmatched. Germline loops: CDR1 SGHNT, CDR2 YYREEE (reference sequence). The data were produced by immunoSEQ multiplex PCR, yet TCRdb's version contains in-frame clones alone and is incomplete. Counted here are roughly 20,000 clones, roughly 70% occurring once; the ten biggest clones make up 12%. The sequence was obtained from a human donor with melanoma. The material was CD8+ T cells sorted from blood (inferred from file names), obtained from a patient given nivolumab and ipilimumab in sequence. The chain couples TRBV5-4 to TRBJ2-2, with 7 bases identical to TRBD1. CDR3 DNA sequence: TGTGCCTTCAAAGGGGGCCGGGAGCTGTTTTTT. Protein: CAFKGGRELFF.